One and the same sample provided the 31 T cell receptor beta chains below, sequenced in a study of T cell repertoires in ileal Crohn's disease (dated by TCRdb to about 2019). Library preparation employed the immunoSEQ multiplex PCR assay. Drawn from immuneACCESS, this table holds only the in-frame rearrangements with V and J called that TCRdb kept. Clones are partly lost; checked studies trace under half to an unresolved V gene and leave the rest unexplained. The sample table contains 4,500 to 7,000 clones; only one count was recorded for around 68% of them. The top ten hold 29% of the sample. The sample's time point label is to be understood as: neoterminal ileum biopsy at postoperative endoscopy, about 6 months after surgery. Sequencing input: ileal tissue. The receptors derive from an adult with Crohn's disease.

V and J are TRBV11-3 and TRBJ1-1, with TRBD1 as a possible D gene (6 bases). The CDR3 is 16 amino acids. Trimming stripped 5 bases from V and 0 bases from J, with 16 bases between. CDR1 and CDR2 from the germline V gene are SGHNT and YENEEA. For the CDR3, the DNA is TGTGCCAGCAGCAGATACAGGGAGGGGGTGAACACTGAAGCTTTCTTT. Its protein is CASSRYREGVNTEAFF.

This sequence joins TRBV5-1 and TRBJ2-7; 11 nucleotides line up with TRBD1. Germline V gene lookup returns CDR1 SGHRS and CDR2 YFSETQ. J gave up 3 bases and V 0 bases, and 2 bases lay outside the gene matches. This CDR3 contains 15 residues. In DNA, the CDR3 is TGCGCCAGCAGCTTGGTAGGGACAGGGGGCTACGAGCAGTACTTC. Translated: CASSLVGTGGYEQYF. The full variable domain, completed using reference TRBV5-1 and TRBJ2-7, is KAGVTQTPRYLIKTRGQQVTLSCSPISGHRSVSWYQQTPGQGLQFLFEYFSETQRNKGNFPGRFSGRQFSNSRSEMNVSTLELGDSALYLCASSLVGTGGYEQYFGPGTRLTVT.

The chain recombines TRBV6-5 with TRBJ1-2, with 11 bases that match TRBD1. The CDR3 contains 15 residues. With V trimmed by 6 bases and J by 4 bases, 7 bases remained unmatched. Germline V gives CDR1 MNHEY, CDR2 SVGAGI. The CDR3 here is CASRPGQGASYGYTF. The CDR3 DNA follows: TGTGCCAGCAGGCCCGGACAGGGGGCGAGCTATGGCTACACCTTC.

This clone was found once. V usage is TRBV9 and J usage is TRBJ2-5; D is perhaps TRBD2 (6 bases). The CDR3 runs 15 residues. With 2 bases removed from V and 1 base from J, the gap between germline ends came to 12 bases. CDR1 and CDR2 (germline): SGDLS, YYNGEE. This CDR3 is CASSVRGTPQETQYF. CDR3 sequence (DNA): TGTGCCAGCAGCGTTCGGGGGACTCCCCAAGAGACCCAGTACTTC.

The rearrangement joins TRBV11-3 to TRBJ2-1, with D tentatively TRBD2 (6 bases). Germline loops: CDR1 SGHNT, CDR2 YENEEA. V lost 5 bases, J lost 1 base, and 12 bases lay in between. The CDR3 consists of 15 residues. DNA of the CDR3: TGTGCCAGCAGCCAGCAGGCGGGGTCCTACAATGAGCAGTTCTTC. This translates into CASSQQAGSYNEQFF.

This chain joins TRBV19 and TRBJ2-5; 10 bases agree with TRBD1. Germline V gene sequence: CDR1 LNHDA, CDR2 SQIVND (reference sequence). CDR3 size: 14 residues. Trimming removed 6 bases from V and 3 bases from J; junction bases left unmatched: 4. The CDR3 nucleotides are TGTGCCAGTAGGCTAGGACAGGGGGAAGAGACCCAGTACTTC. Residues: CASRLGQGEETQYF.

The chain links TRBV19 to TRBJ2-3; D gene unclear. Germline assignment: CDR1 LNHDA and CDR2 SQIVND (reference sequence). The CDR3 contains 14 residues. The V end was cut by 3 bases, the J end by 5 bases, with 12 bases between. The DNA for the CDR3 is TGTGCCAGTAGTATCGGCGGCCCCCGAGATACGCAGTATTTT. Translating gives CASSIGGPRDTQYF.

This clone is a singleton in its sample. V gene TRBV9 combines with J gene TRBJ2-1, with 14 bases aligning to TRBD2. Losses at the gene ends were 4 bases for V and 5 bases for J; bases not matched to a gene: 8. CDR3 length: 17 amino acids. The germline CDR1 and CDR2 sequences are SGDLS and YYNGEE. CDR3 in amino acids: CASSTWTSGRPDNEQFF. DNA of the CDR3: TGTGCCAGCAGCACCTGGACTAGCGGGAGGCCCGACAATGAGCAGTTCTTC.

The V and J genes are TRBV27 and TRBJ1-1; 7 bases align to TRBD1. The CDR3 is 14 amino acids. Germline V gives CDR1 MNHEY, CDR2 SMNVEV (reference sequence). The V gene end was trimmed by 2 bases and the J gene end by 6 bases; junction bases not matched to a gene: 6. CDR3 nucleotides: TGTGCCAGCAGTTTAGGAGGGGGCGGCCCTGAAGCTTTCTTT. It codes for CASSLGGGGPEAFF.

This sequence joins TRBV4-1 and TRBJ2-6; 7 bases align to TRBD1. Germline trimming cut 0 bases from V and 0 bases from J; bases unmatched to any gene: 8. CDR3 length: 19 residues. The V gene's germline CDR1 is MGHRA and CDR2 YSYEKL. CDR3 in DNA: TGCGCCAGCAGCCAAGAGGAAATGACAGGGTACTCTGGGGCCAACGTCCTGACTTTC. It encodes CASSQEEMTGYSGANVLTF.

This chain connects TRBV5-1 to TRBJ2-7; D gene unclear. This CDR3 contains 9 residues. Per germline, CDR1 SGHRS and CDR2 YFSETQ. CDR3 loop: CASRGEQYV. CDR3 nucleotides: TGTGCCAGTCGTGGGGAGCAGTACGTC.

The rearrangement uses TRBV7-9 and TRBJ1-1; TRBD1 agrees at 10 bases. V gave up 5 bases and J gave up 0 bases; unmatched junction bases: 6. This CDR3 region has 16 residues. The germline V gene has CDR1 SEHNR and CDR2 FQNEAQ (reference sequence). DNA for the CDR3: TGTGCCAGCAGCGCCGGGACAGGGGCTATGAACACTGAAGCTTTCTTT. Residues: CASSAGTGAMNTEAFF.

The J gene is TRBJ1-1, the V gene TRBV13; 8 nucleotides agree with TRBD1. Germline trimming cut 5 bases from V and 5 bases from J; bases unmatched to any gene: 7. The CDR3 covers 14 residues. The germline gives CDR1 PRHDT, CDR2 FYEKMQ (reference sequence). The CDR3 sequence: CASSLDRGRTEAFF. The DNA of the CDR3 is TGTGCCAGCAGCCTCGACAGGGGTAGGACTGAAGCTTTCTTT. Full variable domain (remainder filled in from reference TRBV13 and TRBJ1-1): AAGVIQSPRHLIKEKRETATLKCYPIPRHDTVYWYQQGPGQDPQFLISFYEKMQSDKGSIPDRFSAQQFSDYHSELNMSSLELGDSALYFCASSLDRGRTEAFFGQGTRLTVV.

As for this clone: Other DNA sequences from this sample encode an identical CDR3 as well. The V and J genes are TRBV6-9 and TRBJ1-6; D may be TRBD1 (5 bases). The germline V gene encodes CDR1 MNHGY and CDR2 SVAAGI. Trimming removed 5 bases at V and 6 bases at J, with 14 bases between. There are 15 residues in the CDR3. The CDR3 nucleotides are TGTGCCAGCAGTGAAGCAGGGTCTACTAATTCACCCCTCCACTTT. Translating gives CASSEAGSTNSPLHF.

The chain recombines TRBV5-6 with TRBJ1-3; 7 positions agree with TRBD1. Germline CDR1 and CDR2: SGHDT and YYEEEE. This CDR3 spans 15 amino acids. V dropped 5 bases and J dropped 0; count of bases not matched to a gene: 5. The CDR3 is CASRSRDSSGNTIYF. In DNA form, the CDR3 reads TGTGCCAGCAGGTCCCGGGACAGCTCTGGAAACACCATATATTTT.

The rearrangement joins TRBV25-1 to TRBJ1-2, with a possible D match to TRBD1 (6 bases). The CDR3 sequence is 17 residues long. The V and J ends lost 0 bases and 4 bases respectively, with 18 bases between them. In germline, CDR1 is MGHDK, CDR2 SYGVNS. This CDR3 is CASSEYPSRGGSYGYTF. Here the CDR3 DNA reads TGTGCCAGCAGTGAATACCCCTCCCGCGGGGGCTCCTATGGCTACACCTTC.

This clone was counted only a few times. At one boundary the junction diverges from the germline segment, which might be a read error. V is TRBV5-1 and J is TRBJ2-3; 10 nucleotides agree with TRBD2. Germline V lookup: CDR1 SGHRS, CDR2 YFSETQ. This CDR3 has 17 residues. The CDR3 loop is CASSLRTSGTSTDTQYF. DNA of the CDR3: TGTGCCAGCAGCTTGCGCACTAGCGGGACAAGCACAGATACGCAGTATTTT. Looking up the rest from reference TRBV5-1 and TRBJ2-3 gives the full variable domain: KAGVTQTPRYLIKTRGQQVTLSCSPISGHRSVSWYQQTPGQGLQFLFEYFSETQRNKGNFPGRFSGRQFSNSRSEMNVSTLELGDSALYLCASSLRTSGTSTDTQYFGPGTRLTVL.

The genes are TRBV15 and TRBJ1-5; possibly TRBD1 for D (5 bases). Between the trimmed V and J ends, which lost 1 base and 4 bases, there was a span of 14 bases. This CDR3 spans 16 amino acids. Germline CDR1 LNHNV, CDR2 YYDKDF (reference sequence). CDR3 coding DNA: TGTGCCACCAGCAGAGGGGGACTCCTGCGAAATCAGCCCCAGCATTTT. Amino acids: CATSRGGLLRNQPQHF.

The chain links TRBV7-3 to TRBJ2-1, with 7 positions matching TRBD1. The germline gives CDR1 SGHTA, CDR2 FQGTGA. The CDR3 has 13 amino acids. V was clipped by 1 base and J by 10 bases; unmatched bases: 4. CDR3 sequence: CASSLNPRGEQFF. The CDR3 nucleotides are TGTGCCAGCAGCTTAAACCCCAGGGGGGAGCAGTTCTTC.

Comment on this clone: Relative to the germline gene, one junction end is altered; a read error may explain this. This chain uses TRBV5-1 with TRBJ2-3; TRBD2 matches at 11 bases. The CDR3 covers 15 residues. Per germline, CDR1 SGHRS and CDR2 YFSETQ. The CDR3 reads CASSLGLAVTDTQYF. DNA of the CDR3: TGTGCCAGCAGCTTGGGACTAGCGGTCACAGATACGCAGTATTTT.

The V call is TRBV5-6, the J call TRBJ2-5; 9 bases agree with TRBD2. Per germline, CDR1 SGHDT and CDR2 YYEEEE. V shed 4 bases and J 6 bases; nucleotides not matched to a gene: 13. The CDR3 is 16 amino acids. The CDR3 DNA is TGTGCCAGCAGCCCCCGGAGGACTAGCGCCATAAAGACCCAGTACTTC. Translation: CASSPRRTSAIKTQYF. The variable domain in full, with the rest retrieved from reference TRBV5-6 and TRBJ2-5, is DAGVTQSPTHLIKTRGQQVTLRCSPKSGHDTVSWYQQALGQGPQFIFQYYEEEERQRGNFPDRFSGHQFPNYSSELNVNALLLGDSALYLCASSPRRTSAIKTQYFGPGTRLLVL.

The chain recombines TRBV11-3 with TRBJ2-7; perhaps TRBD2 as D (5 bases). V was shortened by 3 bases and J by 2 bases, with 11 bases between the two germline ends. From germline, CDR1 is SGHNT and CDR2 YENEEA. The length of the CDR3 is 14 residues. The CDR3 here is CASSFSSGPYEQYF. CDR3 DNA sequence: TGTGCCAGCAGCTTCTCCAGCGGACCCTACGAGCAGTACTTC.

This chain connects TRBV6-6 to TRBJ2-3; 9 bases fit TRBD2. The junction had 5 bases not matched to a gene; V was cut back by 2 bases and J by 2 bases. This CDR3 is built from 16 residues. Germline CDR1 reads MNHNY; CDR2 reads SVGAGI (reference sequence). This chain's CDR3 is CASSYPSGRPTDTQYF. CDR3 coding DNA: TGTGCCAGCAGTTACCCCAGCGGGAGGCCCACAGATACGCAGTATTTT.

The rearrangement joins TRBV19 to TRBJ2-3; TRBD2 agrees at 9 bases. Trimming removed 0 bases from V and 9 bases from J; junction bases left unmatched: 7. This CDR3 contains 15 residues. Germline lookup yields CDR1 LNHDA and CDR2 SQIVND (reference sequence). The DNA of the CDR3 is TGTGCCAGTAGTATAGATCTTGGGGCGGGAGGGACGCAGTATTTT. It encodes CASSIDLGAGGTQYF.

The J gene is TRBJ2-2, the V gene TRBV6-6; no clear D. Germline V gene lookup returns CDR1 MNHNY and CDR2 SVGAGI (reference sequence). The CDR3 is 14 residues long. V lost 0 bases, J lost 8 bases, and 10 bases lay in between. CDR3 bases: TGTGCCAGCAGTTACTCGAGAAGTTTGGGGGAGCTGTTTTTT. This gives the protein CASSYSRSLGELFF.

The V call is TRBV16, the J call TRBJ1-1; 12 bases agree with TRBD1. There are 16 residues in the CDR3. CDR1 KGHSY and CDR2 FQNENV come from the germline V gene. Trimming removed 4 bases from V and 0 bases from J; junction bases left unmatched: 3. Here the CDR3 reads CASSPGQGALNTEAFF. DNA of the CDR3: TGTGCCAGCAGCCCGGGACAGGGGGCCTTGAACACTGAAGCTTTCTTT.

V gene TRBV6-1 combines with J gene TRBJ2-7; TRBD2 agrees at 9 bases. This CDR3 is built from 15 residues. CDR1 is MNHNS, CDR2 SASEGT, per germline. V was clipped by 1 base and J by 4 bases; unmatched bases: 5. In nucleotides, the CDR3 is TGTGCCAGCAGTGAAGGGCTAGCGGGGACATACGAGCAGTACTTC. Protein: CASSEGLAGTYEQYF.

This clone was observed once. The chain has TRBV4-3 and TRBJ1-1; the D gene is possibly TRBD1 (6 bases). Trimming removed 1 base from V and 3 bases from J, with 15 bases in between. Per germline, CDR1 LGHNA and CDR2 YSLEER. The CDR3 is made up of 16 amino acids. The chain's CDR3 is CASSQAAGAGDTEAFF. The CDR3 coding sequence is TGCGCCAGCAGCCAAGCGGCGGGGGCTGGGGACACTGAAGCTTTCTTT.

The chain employs TRBV6-6 and TRBJ2-5; the D is unclear. The J call is doubtful: the DNA matches TRBJ2-7 better. The CDR3 loop spans 14 amino acids. Germline V gene data show CDR1 as MNHNY and CDR2 as SVGAGI (reference sequence). The DNA for the CDR3 is TGTGCCAGCAGTTACTCGATTGGGGCCTACGAGCAGTACTTC. Residues: CASSYSIGAYEQYF.

The rearrangement uses TRBV25-1 and TRBJ1-6; D is unclear. In germline, CDR1 is MGHDK, CDR2 SYGVNS. Trimming shortened V by 4 bases and J by 2 bases, and 9 bases separated the two germline ends. CDR3 length equals 15 residues. The chain's CDR3 is CASSVGGPYNSPLHF. In DNA form, the CDR3 reads TGTGCCAGCAGTGTTGGAGGACCCTATAATTCACCCCTCCACTTT.

This clone ranks as medium-sized (0.01 to 0.1%). The V and J genes are TRBV12-5 and TRBJ1-3, with D possibly TRBD1 on 5 matching bases. V lost 3 bases and J lost 8, with 8 bases in between. CDR1 is LGHNT and CDR2 is FRNRAP in the germline V gene. The CDR3 is 12 amino acids. The CDR3: CASGFSGDTIYF. CDR3 DNA: TGTGCTAGTGGTTTCTCGGGGGACACCATATATTTT.